This TCR beta chain came from a study of blood T cell repertoires in COVID-19. J gave up 4 bases and V 4 bases, and 6 bases lay outside the gene matches. From germline, CDR1 is SGHTA and CDR2 FQGTGA. CDR3 length equals 15 residues. Sequenced by immunoSEQ multiplex PCR; TCRdb stores in-frame clones only, minus some. The sample lists 380,000 or so clones, around 92% occurring once. Sequencing input: peripheral blood. The clonotype was recovered from a man in his forties with acute or convalescent COVID-19. V usage is TRBV7-3 and J usage is TRBJ2-1; 8 nucleotides align to TRBD1. CDR3 bases: TGTGCCAGCAGCTCCACCGGGACAGGTTACAATGAGCAGTTCTTC. It encodes CASSSTGTGYNEQFF.